This is a list of T cell receptor beta chains from one sample in a study of blood T cell repertoires in COVID-19. TCRdb keeps only in-frame clones here, not all; method: immunoSEQ multiplex PCR. Of over 200,000 clones listed, under 85% are singletons. The material sequenced was PBMCs or T cells enriched from blood (not recorded which). All receptors derive from a man aged 55 to 70 who had recovered from COVID-19. Both conserved end residues are part of each CDR3. D genes are given only for firm matches. Clone size appears in some rows only: once, few, many, or a class for an expanded clone.

CDR3 protein	CDR3 DNA	clone size	V gene	D gene	J gene
CASSNPPGQQSYNEQFF	TGTGCCAGTAGTAACCCCCCGGGACAGCAATCCTACAATGAGCAGTTCTTC	few	TRBV19	TRBD1	TRBJ2-1
CASSPQDSTGELFF	TGTGCCAGCTCACCACAAGACTCCACCGGGGAGCTGTTTTTT	.	TRBV18	.	TRBJ2-2
CASSLGLFRTMNTEAFF	TGTGCCAGCAGCTTAGGGCTCTTCCGAACTATGAACACTGAAGCTTTCTTT	.	TRBV7-2	.	TRBJ1-1
CASSELASSTDTQYF	TGTGCCAGCAGTGAGCTAGCGTCAAGCACAGATACGCAGTATTTT	.	TRBV2	.	TRBJ2-3
CASSLAGRGGEKLFF	TGTGCCAGCAGCTTAGCGGGGCGGGGCGGTGAAAAACTGTTTTTT	once	TRBV7-2	.	TRBJ1-4
CASMGQGGYEQYF	TGTGCCAGTATGGGACAGGGGGGATACGAGCAGTACTTC	.	TRBV19	TRBD1	TRBJ2-7
CASSLIRGGRTDTQYF	TGTGCCAGCAGCTTAATACGGGGGGGGCGCACAGATACGCAGTATTTT	.	TRBV7-6	TRBD2	TRBJ2-3
CSVETGGGGAYEQYF	TGCAGCGTTGAAACAGGGGGAGGGGGAGCCTACGAGCAGTACTTC	.	TRBV29-1	.	TRBJ2-7
CASSGLAGAYEQYF	TGTGCCAGCAGTGGACTAGCGGGGGCCTACGAGCAGTACTTC	.	TRBV2	TRBD2	TRBJ2-7
CATSDRETGRNEQFF	TGTGCCACCAGTGACCGAGAGACAGGGAGAAATGAGCAGTTCTTC	.	TRBV24-1	TRBD1	TRBJ2-1
CASSNKAGAGTDTQYF	TGTGCCAGTAGTAACAAAGCGGGGGCAGGCACAGATACGCAGTATTTT	.	TRBV19	TRBD2	TRBJ2-3
CASRTDRGEQYF	TGTGCCAGCAGAACCGACAGGGGAGAGCAGTACTTC	.	TRBV2	TRBD1	TRBJ2-7
CASSLVQEYGYTF	TGTGCCAGCAGTTTGGTACAAGAATATGGCTACACCTTC	.	TRBV12-3/TRBV12-4	.	TRBJ1-2
CASTGSGGLGYTF	TGTGCCAGCACAGGGTCGGGAGGACTGGGCTACACCTTC	.	TRBV6-5	.	TRBJ1-2
CASSSTRQGDTQYF	TGTGCCAGCAGTAGCACCCGGCAGGGTGATACGCAGTATTTT	.	TRBV2	.	TRBJ2-3
CASSLSGAPQETQYF	TGCGCCAGCAGCTTGTCTGGGGCGCCCCAAGAGACCCAGTACTTC	.	TRBV5-1	.	TRBJ2-5
CASSPSTGNYGYTF	TGTGCCAGCAGCCCATCAACAGGCAACTATGGCTACACCTTC	.	TRBV7-8	.	TRBJ1-2
CASSPPSGGAYNEQFF	TGTGCCAGCTCACCACCTAGCGGGGGGGCTTACAATGAGCAGTTCTTC	.	TRBV18	TRBD2	TRBJ2-1
CASSDRNTGELFF	TGCGCCAGCAGTGACAGAAACACCGGGGAGCTGTTTTTT	.	TRBV4-3	.	TRBJ2-2
CASSSGHLNNSPLHF	TGTGCCAGTAGTAGCGGACATCTGAATAATTCACCCCTCCACTTT	.	TRBV19	.	TRBJ1-6
CASSLFGQYGINNEQFF	TGCGCCAGCAGCTTGTTCGGACAGTACGGAATTAACAATGAGCAGTTCTTC	once	TRBV5-1	.	TRBJ2-1
CASSPGGGGAQYF	TGTGCCAGCAGTCCCGGGGGGGGAGGAGCCCAGTACTTC	.	TRBV25-1	TRBD2	TRBJ2-5
CASSFQTGTLQETQYF	TGCGCCAGCAGCTTCCAAACCGGGACATTGCAAGAGACCCAGTACTTC	.	TRBV5-1	.	TRBJ2-5
CATSDPNTYHTQYF	TGTGCCACCAGTGATCCAAATACCTACCATACGCAGTATTTT	.	TRBV24-1	.	TRBJ2-3
CASSSTTDTQYF	TGTGCCAGCAGCTCAACAACAGATACGCAGTATTTT	once	TRBV7-9	.	TRBJ2-3
CASSWDRSYEQYF	TGTGCCAGCAGCTGGGACAGGTCCTACGAGCAGTACTTC	.	TRBV5-4	TRBD1	TRBJ2-7
CASSREGNTEAFF	TGTGCCAGCAGCAGGGAGGGTAACACTGAAGCTTTCTTT	.	TRBV7-2	.	TRBJ1-1
CASSPSGIEAFF	TGTGCCAGCTCACCATCAGGGATTGAAGCTTTCTTT	.	TRBV18	.	TRBJ1-1
CSVLLGAYEQYF	TGCAGCGTTTTGTTAGGGGCCTACGAGCAGTACTTC	.	TRBV29-1	.	TRBJ2-7
CASSLDWTGPSYYEQYF	TGTGCCAGCAGCTTAGATTGGACAGGGCCCTCCTACTACGAGCAGTACTTC	few	TRBV7-9	TRBD1	TRBJ2-7
CASSLGLAGGPNLYNEQFF	TGTGCCAGCAGCTTAGGACTAGCGGGGGGGCCTAACCTCTACAATGAGCAGTTCTTC	.	TRBV7-2	TRBD2	TRBJ2-1
CASSNSGGIDIYGYTF	TGTGCCAGCAGCAATTCTGGGGGCATTGATATCTATGGCTACACCTTC	.	TRBV9	.	TRBJ1-2
CASSQLLTSGNTIYF	TGTGCCAGCAGCCAACTCCTAACTTCTGGAAACACCATATATTTT	.	TRBV3-1/TRBV3-2	.	TRBJ1-3
CASSLDRGRDEQFF	TGCGCCAGCAGCTTGGACAGGGGGAGGGATGAGCAGTTCTTC	.	TRBV5-1	.	TRBJ2-1
CASAWDREVEKLFF	TGTGCCAGCGCATGGGACAGGGAGGTTGAAAAACTGTTTTTT	.	TRBV2	TRBD1	TRBJ1-4
CASRSQRGGTRSYEQFF	TGCGCCAGCAGATCTCAGCGGGGGGGCACGAGGTCATATGAGCAGTTCTTC	.	TRBV23-1	TRBD2	TRBJ2-1
CSVAVAGVSTDTQYF	TGCAGCGTTGCTGTTGCGGGGGTTAGCACAGATACGCAGTATTTT	.	TRBV29-1	TRBD2	TRBJ2-3
CASRSAPGQGAYNSPLHF	TGTGCCAGCAGATCTGCACCGGGACAGGGGGCATATAATTCACCCCTCCACTTT	.	TRBV2	TRBD1	TRBJ1-6
CAARRGDGEKLFF	TGTGCCGCAAGGCGGGGAGATGGTGAAAAACTGTTTTTT	once	TRBV15	.	TRBJ1-4
CAWSMGQGDVDTQYF	TGTGCCTGGAGTATGGGACAGGGGGATGTAGATACGCAGTATTTT	.	TRBV30	TRBD1	TRBJ2-3
CASSYSPDSSGYTF	TGTGCCAGCAGTTACTCACCCGACAGTTCTGGCTACACCTTC	.	TRBV6-2/TRBV6-3	.	TRBJ1-2
CASSKYRASTDTQYF	TGTGCCAGCAGTAAGTACAGGGCTAGCACAGATACGCAGTATTTT	.	TRBV25-1	.	TRBJ2-3
CASSRGLAPDTQYF	TGTGCCAGCAGCAGGGGACTAGCCCCAGATACGCAGTATTTT	once	TRBV7-2	TRBD2	TRBJ2-3
CASSQDVTQLSYEQYF	TGTGCCAGCAGCCAAGATGTGACACAACTCTCCTACGAGCAGTACTTC	few	TRBV4-2	.	TRBJ2-7
CASSQEPGLQNTEAFF	TGCGCCAGCAGCCAAGAACCGGGACTTCAGAACACTGAAGCTTTCTTT	.	TRBV4-3	.	TRBJ1-1
CASSFSSGEGYTGELFF	TGTGCCAGCAGCTTTTCTTCAGGGGAGGGATACACCGGGGAGCTGTTTTTT	.	TRBV5-8	.	TRBJ2-2
CASSLESPGSNQPQHF	TGCGCCAGCAGCTTGGAGAGTCCAGGCAGCAATCAGCCCCAGCATTTT	once	TRBV5-1	.	TRBJ1-5
CASSLDRNYGYTF	TGCGCCAGCAGCTTGGACAGGAACTATGGCTACACCTTC	.	TRBV5-1	.	TRBJ1-2
CATSDWNGQNTGELFF	TGTGCCACCAGTGATTGGAATGGACAGAACACCGGGGAGCTGTTTTTT	.	TRBV24-1	.	TRBJ2-2
CATSRVGTGPANSYEQYF	TGTGCCACCAGCAGAGTGGGGACAGGACCCGCAAATTCCTACGAGCAGTACTTC	medium-sized	TRBV15	TRBD1	TRBJ2-7
CSARTSYGYTF	TGCAGTGCTAGAACCAGTTATGGCTACACCTTC	.	TRBV20-1	.	TRBJ1-2
CASSLGGFEGTGELFF	TGTGCCAGCAGCCTTGGAGGGTTCGAGGGCACCGGGGAGCTGTTTTTT	.	TRBV7-3	.	TRBJ2-2
CASSTYPDRPATNEKLFF	TGTGCCAGCAGCACGTATCCCGACAGACCGGCAACTAATGAAAAACTGTTTTTT	.	TRBV7-8	.	TRBJ1-4
CASSYPTTEYSNQPQHF	TGTGCCAGCAGTTATCCAACCACAGAATATAGCAATCAGCCCCAGCATTTT	.	TRBV6-2/TRBV6-3	.	TRBJ1-5
CASSLGTGTNEQFF	TGTGCCAGCAGCCTCGGGACAGGTACCAATGAGCAGTTCTTC	.	TRBV7-9	TRBD1	TRBJ2-1
CASSYGNIAGETQYF	TGTGCCAGCAGTTACGGTAACATAGCAGGGGAGACCCAGTACTTC	few	TRBV6-2/TRBV6-3	.	TRBJ2-5
CATSRDNSPSTDTQYF	TGTGCCACCAGCAGAGATAACAGCCCTAGCACAGATACGCAGTATTTT	.	TRBV15	.	TRBJ2-3
CASSSMAEDSPLHF	TGTGCCAGCAGTTCAATGGCAGAAGATTCACCCCTCCACTTT	once	TRBV2	.	TRBJ1-6
CASSWGVGQGFHEQYF	TGCGCCAGCAGTTGGGGGGTAGGACAGGGGTTCCACGAGCAGTACTTC	.	TRBV5-1	TRBD1	TRBJ2-7
CAIRSPSVANTEAFF	TGTGCCATCAGATCCCCCTCGGTAGCGAACACTGAAGCTTTCTTT	.	TRBV10-3	.	TRBJ1-1